This TCR beta chain came from a study of tissue T cells after allogeneic stem cell transplantation. Across the study: Enrolled prospectively were adult allogeneic hematopoietic cell transplant recipients whose graft-versus-host disease was steroid-refractory. Of the grafts for graft-versus-host disease patients, several were unmodified and three CD34-selected.

A note on this clone: Its antigen is undetermined.

TCRbeta CDR3 was sequenced at survey depth with template counts. The assay was immunoSEQ multiplex PCR, and TCRdb's table has in-frame clones only and misses some. Here the sample spans 25,000 to 30,000 clones, roughly 85% being singletons. General observations from the study: Limitations included a small, clinically heterogeneous cohort and limited sampling depth.

CDR1 is LNHDA and CDR2 is SQIVND in the germline V gene (reference sequence). With 10 bases removed from V and 2 bases from J, the gap between germline ends came to 17 bases. This CDR3 has 14 amino acids. V gene TRBV19 combines with J gene TRBJ1-1; TRBD1 is a possible D gene (6 bases). The sequence was obtained from a woman aged 18 to 55 who later had graft-versus-host disease after an allogeneic stem cell transplant. This sample comprised blood, obtained before transplantation. CDR3 sequence: CATNPQGLNTEAFF. DNA for the CDR3: TGTGCCACGAACCCCCAGGGGCTTAACACTGAAGCTTTCTTT.